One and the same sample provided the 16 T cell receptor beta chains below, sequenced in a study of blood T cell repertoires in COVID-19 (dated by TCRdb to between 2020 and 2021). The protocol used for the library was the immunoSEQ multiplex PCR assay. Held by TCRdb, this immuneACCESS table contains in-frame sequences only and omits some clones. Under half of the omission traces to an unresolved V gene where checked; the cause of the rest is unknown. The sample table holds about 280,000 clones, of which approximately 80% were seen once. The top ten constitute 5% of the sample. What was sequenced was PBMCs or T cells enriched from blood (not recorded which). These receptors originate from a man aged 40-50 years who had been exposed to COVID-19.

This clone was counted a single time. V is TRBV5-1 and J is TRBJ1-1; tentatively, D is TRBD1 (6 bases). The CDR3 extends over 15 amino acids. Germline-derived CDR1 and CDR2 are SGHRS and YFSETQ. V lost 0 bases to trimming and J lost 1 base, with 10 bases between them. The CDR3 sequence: CASSLDRVPNTEAFF. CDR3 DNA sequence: TGCGCCAGCAGCTTGGACAGGGTCCCGAACACTGAAGCTTTCTTT.

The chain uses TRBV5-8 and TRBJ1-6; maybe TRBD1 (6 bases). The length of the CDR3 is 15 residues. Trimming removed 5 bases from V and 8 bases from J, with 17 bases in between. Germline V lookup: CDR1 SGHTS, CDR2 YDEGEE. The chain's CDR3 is CASSQDSSRDSPLHF. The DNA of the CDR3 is TGTGCCAGCAGTCAGGACAGCTCCCGGGATTCACCCCTCCACTTT.

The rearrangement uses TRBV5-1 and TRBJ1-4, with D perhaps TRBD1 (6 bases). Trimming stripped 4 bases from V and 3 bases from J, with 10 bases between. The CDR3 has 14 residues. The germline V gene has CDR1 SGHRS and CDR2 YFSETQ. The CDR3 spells CASSTGQSNEKLFF. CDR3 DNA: TGCGCCAGCAGCACCGGACAGTCTAATGAAAAACTGTTTTTT.

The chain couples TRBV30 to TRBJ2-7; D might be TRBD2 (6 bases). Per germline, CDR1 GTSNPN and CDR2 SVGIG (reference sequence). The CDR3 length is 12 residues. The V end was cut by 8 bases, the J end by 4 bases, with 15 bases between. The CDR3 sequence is CARMTSNYEQYF. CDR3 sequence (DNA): TGTGCCCGGATGACTAGTAATTACGAGCAGTACTTC.

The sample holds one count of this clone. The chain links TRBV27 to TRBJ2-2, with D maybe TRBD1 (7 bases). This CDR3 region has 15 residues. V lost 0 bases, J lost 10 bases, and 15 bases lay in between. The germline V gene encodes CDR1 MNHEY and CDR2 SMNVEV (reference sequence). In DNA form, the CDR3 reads TGTGCCAGCAGTTTATCAGGCAGGGGGAGGCCGGAGCTGTTTTTT. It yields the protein CASSLSGRGRPELFF.

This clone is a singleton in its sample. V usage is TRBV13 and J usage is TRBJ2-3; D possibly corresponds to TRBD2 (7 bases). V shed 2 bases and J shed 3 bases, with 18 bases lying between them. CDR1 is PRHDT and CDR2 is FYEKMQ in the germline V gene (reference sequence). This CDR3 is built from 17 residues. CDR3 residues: CASSLPLQEGGTDTQYF. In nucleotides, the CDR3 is TGTGCCAGCAGCTTACCGCTCCAGGAGGGGGGGACAGATACGCAGTATTTT.

The CDR3 reads CASSLFSSGAFF. CDR3 coding DNA: TGTGCCAGCAGCCTATTCTCCTCCGGGGCTTTCTTT. This chain links TRBV7-2 with TRBJ1-1; D unresolved. The V and J ends lost 5 bases and 11 bases respectively, with 15 bases between them. The length of the CDR3 is 12 residues. Germline CDR1 and CDR2: SGHTA and FQGNSA.

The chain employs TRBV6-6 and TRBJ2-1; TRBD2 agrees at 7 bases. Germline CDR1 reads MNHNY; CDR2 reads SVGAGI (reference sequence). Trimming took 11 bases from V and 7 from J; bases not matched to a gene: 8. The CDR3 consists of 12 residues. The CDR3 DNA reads TGTGCCCTAGCCGGGGGAGGGAATGAGCAGTTCTTC. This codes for CALAGGGNEQFF.

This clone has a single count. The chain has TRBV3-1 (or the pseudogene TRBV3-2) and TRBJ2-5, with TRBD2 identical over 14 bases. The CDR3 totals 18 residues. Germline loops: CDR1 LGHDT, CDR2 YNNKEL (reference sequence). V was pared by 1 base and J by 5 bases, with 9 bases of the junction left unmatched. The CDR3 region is CASSQVPGLAGDVETQYF. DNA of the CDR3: TGTGCCAGCAGCCAAGTACCGGGACTAGCGGGAGACGTGGAGACCCAGTACTTC.

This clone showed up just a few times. In DNA, the CDR3 is TGTGCCTGGGTGGGGAACAGGCGGTCCGGCTACACCTTC. This encodes CAWVGNRRSGYTF. The chain links TRBV30 to TRBJ1-2, with a weak D call TRBD1 (5 bases). Germline-derived CDR1 and CDR2 are GTSNPN and SVGIG (reference sequence). The V end lost 5 bases, the J end lost 8 bases, and 18 bases lay between the germline ends. CDR3 length: 13 residues.

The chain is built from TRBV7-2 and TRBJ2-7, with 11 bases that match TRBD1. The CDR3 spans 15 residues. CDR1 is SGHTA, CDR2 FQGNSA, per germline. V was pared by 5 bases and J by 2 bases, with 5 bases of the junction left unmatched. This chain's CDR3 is CASSPQGQGAYEQYF. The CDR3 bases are TGTGCCAGCAGCCCTCAGGGACAGGGGGCCTACGAGCAGTACTTC.

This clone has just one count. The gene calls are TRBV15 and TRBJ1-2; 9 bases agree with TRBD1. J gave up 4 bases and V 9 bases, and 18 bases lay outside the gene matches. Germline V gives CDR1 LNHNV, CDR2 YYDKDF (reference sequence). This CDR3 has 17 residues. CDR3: CATTPGTGPIRGYGYTF. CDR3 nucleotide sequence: TGTGCCACTACTCCCGGGACAGGGCCCATTAGGGGCTATGGCTACACCTTC.

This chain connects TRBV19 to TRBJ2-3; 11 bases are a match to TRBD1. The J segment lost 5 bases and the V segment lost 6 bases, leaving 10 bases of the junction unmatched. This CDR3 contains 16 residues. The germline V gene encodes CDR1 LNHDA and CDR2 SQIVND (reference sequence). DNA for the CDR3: TGTGCCAGTAGGGCCGTTGGGACAGGGGGTAAAGATACGCAGTATTTT. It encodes CASRAVGTGGKDTQYF.

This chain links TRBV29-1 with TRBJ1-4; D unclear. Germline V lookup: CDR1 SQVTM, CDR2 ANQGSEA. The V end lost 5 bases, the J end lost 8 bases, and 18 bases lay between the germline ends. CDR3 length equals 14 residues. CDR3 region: CSVTGRSGMEKLFF. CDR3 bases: TGCAGCGTTACCGGACGGAGCGGCATGGAAAAACTGTTTTTT.

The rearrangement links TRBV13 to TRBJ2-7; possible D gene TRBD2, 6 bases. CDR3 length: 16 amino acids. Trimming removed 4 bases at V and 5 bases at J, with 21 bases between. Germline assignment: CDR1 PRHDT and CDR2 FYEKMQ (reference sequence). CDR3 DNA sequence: TGTGCCAGCAGCTCTGAAGGGCCGGGGGAGTGGAACGAGCAGTACTTC. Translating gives CASSSEGPGEWNEQYF.

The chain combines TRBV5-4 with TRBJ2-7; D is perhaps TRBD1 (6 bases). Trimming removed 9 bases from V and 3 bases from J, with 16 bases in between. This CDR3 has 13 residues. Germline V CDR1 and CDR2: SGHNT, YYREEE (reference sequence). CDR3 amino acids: CATRPTGNYEQYF. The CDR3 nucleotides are TGTGCCACCCGACCGACAGGAAACTACGAGCAGTACTTC.